This TCR beta chain is from a study of quantifying T cell responses using KT2 cells. Overall study: Reverse transcription used primers in the TCR alpha and beta constant regions. The T4 ligation step was estimated to exceed 8% efficiency under optimum conditions.

Each cDNA got a UMI-containing oligo ligated at its 3' end. The first PCR ran 4 to 5 cycles with an equimolar RC1.1 and RC1.2 beta primer mix. TCRdb used MiXCR to reprocess the UMI-ligation and nested PCR reads, holding one entry per CDR3 protein. This sample carries tens of thousands of distinct CDR3 sequences, around 10% of them seen once, and the ten largest clones take around 9.3%. KT2, a clone with a known TCR, was spiked into unfractionated PBMC. The germline CDR1 and CDR2 sequences are SQVTM and ANQGSEA. Trimming shortened V by 8 bases and J by 2 bases, and 22 bases separated the two germline ends. The CDR3 runs to 16 residues.

The sequenced material came from PBMCs spiked with cells of the T cell clone KT2. The rearrangement joins TRBV29-1 to TRBJ1-5, with D perhaps matching TRBD1 (5 bases). The sequence was obtained from a human donor. CDR3 nucleotides: TGCAGCCCAAAGAGAAAAGAGGGGTTAGGCAATCAGCCCCAGCATTTT. It codes for CSPKRKEGLGNQPQHF. Full variable domain (missing parts from reference TRBV29-1 and TRBJ1-5): SAVISQKPSRDICQRGTSLTIQCQVDSQVTMMFWYRQQPGQSLTLIATANQGSEATYESGFVIDKFPISRPNLTFSTLTVSNMSPEDSSIYLCSPKRKEGLGNQPQHFGDGTRLSIL.